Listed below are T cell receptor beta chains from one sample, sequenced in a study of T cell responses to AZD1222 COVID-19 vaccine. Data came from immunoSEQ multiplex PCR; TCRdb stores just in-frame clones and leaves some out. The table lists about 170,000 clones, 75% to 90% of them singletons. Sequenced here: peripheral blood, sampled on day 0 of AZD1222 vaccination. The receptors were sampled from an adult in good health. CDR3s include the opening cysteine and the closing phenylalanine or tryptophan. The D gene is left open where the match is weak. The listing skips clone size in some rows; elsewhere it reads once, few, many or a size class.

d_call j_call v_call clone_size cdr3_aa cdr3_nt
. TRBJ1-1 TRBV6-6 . CASSPPDKNTEAFF TGTGCCAGCAGTCCTCCTGACAAGAACACTGAAGCTTTCTTT
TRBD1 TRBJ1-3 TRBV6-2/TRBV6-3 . CASSFLRTGRSGNTIYF TGTGCCAGCAGTTTTCTGAGGACAGGGCGCTCTGGAAACACCATATATTTT
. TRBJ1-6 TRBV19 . CASSAKKGGGPPLHF TGTGCCAGTAGTGCCAAGAAGGGAGGGGGTCCACCCCTCCACTTT
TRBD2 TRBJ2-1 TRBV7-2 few CASSLVGTSGSDEQFF TGTGCCAGCAGCTTAGTCGGGACTAGCGGGAGCGACGAGCAGTTCTTC
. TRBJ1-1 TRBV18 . CASPPDQGMNTEAFF TGTGCCAGCCCACCAGACCAGGGGATGAACACTGAAGCTTTCTTT
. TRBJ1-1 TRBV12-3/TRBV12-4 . CASSPFDGTEAFF TGTGCCAGCAGTCCCTTTGACGGCACTGAAGCTTTCTTT
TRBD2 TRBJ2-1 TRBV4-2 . CASSHLAGGNNEQFF TGTGCCAGCAGCCACCTAGCGGGAGGGAACAATGAGCAGTTCTTC
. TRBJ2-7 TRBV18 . CASSPRQFYEQYF TGTGCCAGCTCACCAAGGCAATTCTACGAGCAGTACTTC
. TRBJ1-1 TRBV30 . CAWREAPGTAFF TGTGCCTGGAGGGAAGCACCGGGGACGGCTTTCTTT
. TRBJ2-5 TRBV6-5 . CASSYSIFSPKGTQYF TGTGCCAGCAGTTACTCGATTTTCTCCCCTAAGGGGACCCAGTACTTC
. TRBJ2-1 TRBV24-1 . CATSPSGTPYNEQFF TGTGCCACCAGTCCCTCCGGGACCCCCTACAATGAGCAGTTCTTC
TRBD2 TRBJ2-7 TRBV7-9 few CASSLGTSAEQYF TGTGCCAGCAGCTTAGGTACTAGCGCAGAGCAGTACTTC
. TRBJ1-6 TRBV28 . CASKRGPYSPLHF TGTGCCAGCAAACGGGGCCCTTATTCACCCCTCCACTTT
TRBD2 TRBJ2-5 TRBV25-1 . CASSDPPSGRGETQYF TGTGCCAGCAGTGACCCCCCTAGCGGGAGGGGAGAGACCCAGTACTTC
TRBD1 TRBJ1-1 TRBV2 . CASSSSPGQHTEAFF TGTGCCAGCAGTTCCTCACCGGGACAGCATACTGAAGCTTTCTTT
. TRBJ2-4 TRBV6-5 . CASSYSNRPAKNIQYF TGTGCCAGCAGTTACTCGAACCGGCCAGCCAAAAACATTCAGTACTTC
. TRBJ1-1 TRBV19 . CASSTGYDTEAFF TGTGCCAGTAGTACAGGGTACGACACTGAAGCTTTCTTT
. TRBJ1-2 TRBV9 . CASSPHRRNGYTF TGTGCCAGCAGCCCACATCGCCGGAATGGCTACACCTTC
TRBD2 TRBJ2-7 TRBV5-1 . CASSLTGTRNYEQYF TGCGCCAGCAGCTTAACCGGGACTAGGAACTACGAGCAGTACTTC
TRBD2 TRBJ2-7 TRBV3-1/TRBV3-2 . CASSRGTSGRGEQYF TGTGCCAGCAGCCGAGGGACTAGCGGGAGGGGCGAGCAGTACTTC
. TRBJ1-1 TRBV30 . CAWGEGRGRAEAFF TGTGCCTGGGGGGAGGGCCGCGGACGCGCTGAAGCTTTCTTT
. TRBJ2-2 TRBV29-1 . CSVVSTGELFF TGCAGCGTTGTATCCACCGGGGAGCTGTTTTTT
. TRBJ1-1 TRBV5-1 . CASSLFPGLGAFF TGCGCCAGCAGCTTGTTTCCTGGGTTGGGAGCTTTCTTT
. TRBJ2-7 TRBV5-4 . CASSTRGYEQYF TGTGCCAGCAGCACAAGGGGATACGAGCAGTACTTC
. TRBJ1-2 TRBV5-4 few CASSNEGRGYTF TGTGCCAGCAGCAACGAGGGGAGGGGCTACACCTTC
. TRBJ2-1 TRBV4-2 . CASSQEDSYNEQFF TGTGCCAGCAGCCAAGAGGACTCCTACAATGAGCAGTTCTTC
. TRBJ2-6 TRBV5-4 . CASSPAAAVSGANVLTF TGTGCCAGCAGCCCCGCGGCGGCAGTGTCCGGGGCCAACGTCCTGACTTTC
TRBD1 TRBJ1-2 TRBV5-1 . CASSSRQGMSGYTF TGCGCCAGCAGCTCGCGACAGGGAATGAGTGGCTACACCTTC
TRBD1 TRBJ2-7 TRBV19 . CASSTRQGPYEQYF TGTGCCAGTAGTACCCGACAGGGTCCCTACGAGCAGTACTTC
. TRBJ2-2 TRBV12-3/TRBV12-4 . CASGSGTGELFF TGTGCCAGCGGCAGCGGGACCGGGGAGCTGTTTTTT
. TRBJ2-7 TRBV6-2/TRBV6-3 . CASSSRGLGQTYEQYF TGTGCCAGCAGCAGTCGAGGTCTAGGACAAACCTACGAGCAGTACTTC
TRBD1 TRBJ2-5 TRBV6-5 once CASSRQGETQYF TGTGCCAGCAGCCGACAGGGAGAGACCCAGTACTTC
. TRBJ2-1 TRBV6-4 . CASSEIFSLNSYNEQFF TGTGCCAGCAGTGAAATCTTTAGCCTTAACTCCTACAATGAGCAGTTCTTC
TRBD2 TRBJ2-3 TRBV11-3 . CASSSPGLAGVADTQYF TGTGCCAGCAGCTCCCCGGGACTAGCGGGAGTGGCAGATACGCAGTATTTT
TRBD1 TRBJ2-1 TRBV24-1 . CATSDPDRGRVDEQFF TGTGCCACCAGTGATCCGGACAGGGGCCGGGTCGATGAGCAGTTCTTC
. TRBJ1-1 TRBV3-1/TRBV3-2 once CASSQDQEAFF TGTGCCAGCAGCCAAGACCAAGAAGCTTTCTTT
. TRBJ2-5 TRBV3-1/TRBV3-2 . CASSPRLNQETQYF TGTGCCAGCAGCCCTCGACTAAACCAAGAGACCCAGTACTTC
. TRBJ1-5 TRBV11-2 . CASSLNAGLQPQHF TGTGCCAGCAGCTTAAATGCGGGGTTACAGCCCCAGCATTTT
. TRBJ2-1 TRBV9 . CASSGEGLSSYNEQFF TGTGCCAGCAGCGGAGAGGGGTTGAGCTCCTACAATGAGCAGTTCTTC
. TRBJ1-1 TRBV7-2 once CASSLFAGPNTEAFF TGTGCCAGCAGCTTATTTGCAGGGCCGAACACTGAAGCTTTCTTT
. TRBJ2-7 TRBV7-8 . CASSRGLAEYEQYF TGTGCCAGCAGCCGTGGACTGGCGGAGTACGAGCAGTACTTC
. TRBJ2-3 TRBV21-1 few CASSTLRTSGTTDTQYF TGTGCCAGCAGCACACTAAGGACTAGCGGGACCACAGATACGCAGTATTTT
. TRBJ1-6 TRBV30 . CAWSRQASPLHF TGTGCCTGGAGCCGACAGGCTTCACCCCTCCACTTT
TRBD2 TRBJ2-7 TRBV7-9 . CASSTGSGRYSYEQYF TGTGCCAGCAGCACCGGTAGCGGGAGATACTCCTACGAGCAGTACTTC
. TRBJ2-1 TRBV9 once CASSGTPGRGQFF TGTGCCAGCAGCGGAACTCCGGGACGGGGGCAGTTCTTC
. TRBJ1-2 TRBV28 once CASSSDQGKGYTF TGTGCCAGCAGTTCTGACCAGGGAAAAGGCTACACCTTC
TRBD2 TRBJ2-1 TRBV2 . CASRSGRADEQFF TGTGCCAGCCGCAGCGGGAGGGCCGATGAGCAGTTCTTC
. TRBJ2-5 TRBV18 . CASSPGGQYQETQYF TGTGCCAGCTCACCCGGTGGCCAGTACCAAGAGACCCAGTACTTC
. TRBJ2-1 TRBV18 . CASSPASRGHNEQFF TGTGCCAGCTCACCTGCGTCCAGGGGACACAATGAGCAGTTCTTC
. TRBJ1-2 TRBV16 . CASSLPSHARGYTF TGTGCCAGCAGCCTACCCTCCCATGCACGGGGCTACACCTTC
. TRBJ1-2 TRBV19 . CASSITSRIVNYGYTF TGTGCCAGTAGTATCACGAGCAGGATCGTTAACTATGGCTACACCTTC
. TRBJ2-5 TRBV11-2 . CASSFQFRGETQYF TGTGCCAGCAGCTTCCAGTTCAGAGGGGAGACCCAGTACTTC
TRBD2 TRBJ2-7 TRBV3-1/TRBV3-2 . CASSQSAGEQYF TGTGCCAGCAGCCAGTCAGCGGGAGAGCAGTACTTC
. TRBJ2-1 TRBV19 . CASSLGSYNEQFF TGTGCCAGTAGTCTCGGCTCCTACAATGAGCAGTTCTTC